The 2 T cell receptor beta chains given below trace back to one sample, sequenced in a study of blood T cell repertoires in COVID-19. TCRdb's table, derived via immunoSEQ multiplex PCR, lists solely in-frame clones and lacks some. The table lists around 370,000 clones, about 90% of them singletons, with 6.5% in the top ten. Sequencing was performed on peripheral blood. Receptors were obtained from a man between 18 and 35 years old with active or convalescent COVID-19.

This clone showed up just once. This chain uses TRBV6-5 with TRBJ1-2; tentative D call: TRBD1 (6 bases). With 6 bases removed from V and 7 bases from J, the gap between germline ends came to 9 bases. The CDR3 is 11 amino acids. Germline V CDR1 and CDR2: MNHEY, SVGAGI. The CDR3 region has the DNA TGTGCCAGCAGGCAGGGGCCTGGCTACACCTTC. Translating it yields CASRQGPGYTF.

The chain combines TRBV7-9 with TRBJ1-1; D remains ambiguous. V was cut by 5 bases and J by 1 base, with 11 bases left in between. The germline V gene encodes CDR1 SEHNR and CDR2 FQNEAQ (reference sequence). This CDR3 has 14 residues. The CDR3 region has the DNA TGTGCCAGCAGCCCGAAGAGGCCGAACACTGAAGCTTTCTTT. Its translation: CASSPKRPNTEAFF.